These T cell receptor beta chains were read from a single sample in a study of metastatic and nonmetastatic thyroid tumors. Through MiXCR, TCRdb re-clonotyped the PCR reads. The sample carries 60,000 to 75,000 clones, about 4% recorded once. The material sequenced was blood. Source of these receptors: a female donor with papillary thyroid cancer or a benign thyroid nodule (not recorded which). Some clones in this sample may be carry-over from other donors' samples. CDR3s include the opening cysteine and the closing phenylalanine or tryptophan. The D gene is left open where the match is weak. The size of a clone is reported for some rows only, either as once, few or many, or as a class for expanded clones.

DNA	CDR3	D	V	J	size
TGTGCCAGCAGTGAAGCATTAGGTCAGCGGGGGGGCTACACCTTC	CASSEALGQRGGYTF	.	TRBV6-1	TRBJ1-2	few
TGTGCCAGTAGTATAATGGAGGGGAACACTGAAGCTTTCTTT	CASSIMEGNTEAFF	.	TRBV19	TRBJ1-1	many
TGTGCCAGTATCGGGAGGGGGACGGATCCTCAGCCCCAGCATTTT	CASIGRGTDPQPQHF	.	TRBV19	TRBJ1-5	many
TGTGCCAGCGGGTGGGGGGCTGGCGGGGAGCTGTTTTTT	CASGWGAGGELFF	.	TRBV7-8	TRBJ2-2	many
TGTGCCAGCAGCATTAGCGGGAGCTCCTACAATGAGCAGTTCTTC	CASSISGSSYNEQFF	TRBD2	TRBV5-5	TRBJ2-1	many
TGCGCCAGCAGCCCCCAGTACTTC	CASSPQYF	.	TRBV4-1	TRBJ2-5	.
TGTGCCAGCAGCTTAGGTCCCTATGGCTACACCTTC	CASSLGPYGYTF	.	TRBV11-2	TRBJ1-2	many
TGTGCCAGCAGTGACCGTCCCGGGACGTTGACGGATAGCAATCAGCCCCAGCATTTT	CASSDRPGTLTDSNQPQHF	.	TRBV25-1	TRBJ1-5	.
TGTGCCAGCAGACACGACGGGGGCTCTGGAAACACCATATATTTT	CASRHDGGSGNTIYF	.	TRBV6-1	TRBJ1-3	many
.	CASSFGKGAGGGGSPIHF	.	TRBV28	TRBJ1-6	.
TGTGCCAGCAGCCGAGTGGGAAGCGGGAAAGAGACCCAGTACTTC	CASSRVGSGKETQYF	TRBD2	TRBV6-2/TRBV6-3	TRBJ2-5	.
TGTGCCAGTTCGACGGACCAAGCCGGGAATGAGCAGTTCTTC	CASSTDQAGNEQFF	.	TRBV19	TRBJ2-1	many
TGTGCCAGCAGTCTTAAATCCACTGAAGCTTTCTTT	CASSLKSTEAFF	.	TRBV12-3/TRBV12-4	TRBJ1-1	few
TGTGCCAGCAGTACTAATAGTCAGTACTATGGCTACACCTTC	CASSTNSQYYGYTF	.	TRBV28	TRBJ1-2	.
TGTGCCAGCAGCCTTGGACCATGGCAGGAGCAGTTCTTC	CASSLGPWQEQFF	.	TRBV7-2	TRBJ2-1	.
TGTGCCATCAGTGAAGAGGGGCTTTATCAGCCCCAGCATTTT	CAISEEGLYQPQHF	.	TRBV10-3	TRBJ1-5	many
TGTGCCAGCAGCCCAAGAAGCGGGAGGAATGAGCAGTTCTTC	CASSPRSGRNEQFF	TRBD2	TRBV11-2	TRBJ2-1	many
TGTGCCAGCAGCTCCCTACTTAGGAACACTGAAGCTTTCTTT	CASSSLLRNTEAFF	.	TRBV7-9	TRBJ1-1	many
TGTGCCAGCAGTGAATTGGAGGGGGCGCATCAGCCCCAGCATTTT	CASSELEGAHQPQHF	TRBD1	TRBV2	TRBJ1-5	few
TGCAGTGCTAGCACGACTAGCGGGAGGATTGGTGAGCAGTTCTTC	CSASTTSGRIGEQFF	TRBD2	TRBV20-1	TRBJ2-1	.
TGTGCCAGCAGTTGGAGAGCCCGGGAAAGCTACACCTTC	CASSWRARESYTF	.	TRBV28	TRBJ1-2	few
TGTGCCAGCAGTTACAAGGGCTACGAGCAGTACTTC	CASSYKGYEQYF	.	TRBV6-2/TRBV6-3	TRBJ2-7	many
TGTGCCAGCAGCTTAGCAGGGGATGGTACTGAAGCTTTCTTT	CASSLAGDGTEAFF	.	TRBV7-3	TRBJ1-1	many
TGTGCCAGCAGTTCCCTCGGGACCCTCCTAAATGAGCAGTTCTTC	CASSSLGTLLNEQFF	.	TRBV27	TRBJ2-1	many
TGTGCCAGCAGTGAGAACCCTAGCGGCTCCTACGAGCAGTACTTC	CASSENPSGSYEQYF	TRBD2	TRBV6-1	TRBJ2-7	.
TGCAGTGCTCCTCTGGGACTAGCGGGAGGGGATGTGGCAGATACGCAGTATTTT	CSAPLGLAGGDVADTQYF	TRBD2	TRBV20-1	TRBJ2-3	many
TGTGCCAGCAGCCAGACAGGGGACCACACTGAAGCTTTCTTT	CASSQTGDHTEAFF	TRBD1	TRBV7-9	TRBJ1-1	many
TGCGCCAGCAGCCAAGGGCAGGGAGGTACCATATATTTT	CASSQGQGGTIYF	.	TRBV4-1	TRBJ1-3	.
TGTGCCAGCAGCACGCGCCTCAGGGGGTTATACGAGCAGTACTTC	CASSTRLRGLYEQYF	TRBD1	TRBV6-1	TRBJ2-7	many
TGCAGTACCCGCCTAATTAACATCTACAATGAGCAGTTCTTC	CSTRLINIYNEQFF	.	TRBV20-1	TRBJ2-1	many
TGTGCCAGCAGCTTACAAGTCCTAGTGGGAGACATCACCGGGGAGCTGTTTTTT	CASSLQVLVGDITGELFF	.	TRBV7-3	TRBJ2-2	few
TGTGCCAGTAGTATAGACGGGGCACGATCCTACGAGCAGTACTTC	CASSIDGARSYEQYF	.	TRBV19	TRBJ2-7	few
TGTGCCAGCAGCTTAGTCGGAGGGAACAAAAACATTCAGTACTTC	CASSLVGGNKNIQYF	.	TRBV7-2	TRBJ2-4	many
TGTGCCAGCAGTTACTGGGAGAGAGAGACCCAGTACTTC	CASSYWERETQYF	.	TRBV6-2/TRBV6-3	TRBJ2-5	.
TGTGCCAGCCGACCTGGACTGACCTCCTACAATGAGCAGTTCTTC	CASRPGLTSYNEQFF	.	TRBV9	TRBJ2-1	few
TGTGCCAGCAGCCACAAGGGTGGTTCACCCCTCCACTTT	CASSHKGGSPLHF	.	TRBV7-6	TRBJ1-6	.
TGTGCCAGCAGCGTAGGACAGGGGGCTGGAGAGACCCAGTACTTC	CASSVGQGAGETQYF	TRBD1	TRBV9	TRBJ2-5	many
TGTGCCAGCAGCCAACTCCACAATGAGCAGTTCTTC	CASSQLHNEQFF	.	TRBV3-1	TRBJ2-1	many
TGTGCCAGCAGCCAAGCCCCTCAGGGGGCGGGCACTGAAGCTTTCTTT	CASSQAPQGAGTEAFF	TRBD1	TRBV3-1	TRBJ1-1	many
TGTGCCAGCAGGGGGGACAGTCGGTACGAGCAGTACTTC	CASRGDSRYEQYF	TRBD1	TRBV6-2/TRBV6-3	TRBJ2-7	few
TGTGCCTGGAGATCGACAGGCTCCCGGGGCGAGCAGTACTTC	CAWRSTGSRGEQYF	.	TRBV30	TRBJ2-7	many
TGCAGTGCTAGAGTTGGAGGGGGCCTCTCTGGCTACACCTTC	CSARVGGGLSGYTF	TRBD1	TRBV20-1	TRBJ1-2	few